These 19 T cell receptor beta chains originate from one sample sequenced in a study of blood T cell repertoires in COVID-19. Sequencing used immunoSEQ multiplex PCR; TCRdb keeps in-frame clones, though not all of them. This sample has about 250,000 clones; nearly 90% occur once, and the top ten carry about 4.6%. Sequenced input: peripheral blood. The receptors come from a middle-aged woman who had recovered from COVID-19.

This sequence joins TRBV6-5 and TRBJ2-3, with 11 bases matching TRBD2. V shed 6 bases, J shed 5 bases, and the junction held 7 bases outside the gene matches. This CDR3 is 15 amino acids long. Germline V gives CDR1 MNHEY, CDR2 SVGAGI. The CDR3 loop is CASRISGGGLDTQYF. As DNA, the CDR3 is TGTGCCAGCAGAATTAGCGGGGGGGGGTTAGATACGCAGTATTTT.

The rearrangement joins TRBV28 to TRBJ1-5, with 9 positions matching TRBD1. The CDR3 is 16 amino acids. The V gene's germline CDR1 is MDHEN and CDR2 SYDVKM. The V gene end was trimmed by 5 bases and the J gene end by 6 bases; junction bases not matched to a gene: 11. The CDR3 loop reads CASSPSRTGAGQPQHF. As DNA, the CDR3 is TGTGCCAGCAGTCCATCAAGGACAGGGGCAGGTCAGCCCCAGCATTTT. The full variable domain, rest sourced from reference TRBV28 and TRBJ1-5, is DVKVTQSSRYLVKRTGEKVFLECVQDMDHENMFWYRQDPGLGLRLIYFSYDVKMKEKGDIPEGYSVSREKKERFSLILESASTNQTSMYLCASSPSRTGAGQPQHFGDGTRLSIL.

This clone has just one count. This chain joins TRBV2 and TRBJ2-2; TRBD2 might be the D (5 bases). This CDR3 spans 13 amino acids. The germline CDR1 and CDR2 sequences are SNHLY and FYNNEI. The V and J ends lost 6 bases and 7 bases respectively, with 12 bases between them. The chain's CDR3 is CASRQHGGGELFF. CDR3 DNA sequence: TGTGCCAGCAGGCAACATGGAGGCGGGGAGCTGTTTTTT.

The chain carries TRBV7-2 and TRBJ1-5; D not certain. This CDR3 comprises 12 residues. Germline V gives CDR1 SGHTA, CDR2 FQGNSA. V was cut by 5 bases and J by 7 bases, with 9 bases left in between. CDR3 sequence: CASSQEPQPQHF. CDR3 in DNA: TGTGCCAGCAGCCAGGAACCGCAGCCCCAGCATTTT.

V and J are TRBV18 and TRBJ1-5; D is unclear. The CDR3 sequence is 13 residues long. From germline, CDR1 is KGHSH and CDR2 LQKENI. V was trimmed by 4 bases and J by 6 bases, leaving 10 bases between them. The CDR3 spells CASSQSPGQPQHF. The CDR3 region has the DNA TGTGCCAGCTCACAGAGCCCAGGTCAGCCCCAGCATTTT. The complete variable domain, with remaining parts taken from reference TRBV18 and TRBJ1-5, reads NAGVMQNPRHLVRRRGQEARLRCSPMKGHSHVYWYRQLPEEGLKFMVYLQKENIIDESGMPKERFSAEFPKEGPSILRIQQVVRGDSAAYFCASSQSPGQPQHFGDGTRLSIL.

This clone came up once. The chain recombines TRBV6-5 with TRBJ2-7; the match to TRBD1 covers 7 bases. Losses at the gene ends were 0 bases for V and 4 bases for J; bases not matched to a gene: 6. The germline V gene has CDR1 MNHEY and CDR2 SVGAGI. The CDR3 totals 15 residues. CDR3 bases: TGTGCCAGCAGTTACTCGACAGGGTTGGGGTACGAGCAGTACTTC. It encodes CASSYSTGLGYEQYF.

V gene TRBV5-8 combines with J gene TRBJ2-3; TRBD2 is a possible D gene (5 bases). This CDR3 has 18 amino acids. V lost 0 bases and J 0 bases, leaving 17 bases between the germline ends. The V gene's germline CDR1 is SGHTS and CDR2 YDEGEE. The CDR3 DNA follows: TGTGCCAGCAGCTTGGAAGGCGGTCTAGCAGTTAGCACAGATACGCAGTATTTT. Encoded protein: CASSLEGGLAVSTDTQYF.

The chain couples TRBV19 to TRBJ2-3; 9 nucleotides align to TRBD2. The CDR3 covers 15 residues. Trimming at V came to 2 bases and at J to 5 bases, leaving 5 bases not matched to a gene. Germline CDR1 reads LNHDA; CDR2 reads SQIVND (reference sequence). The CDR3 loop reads CASSITSGGIDTQYF. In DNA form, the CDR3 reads TGTGCCAGTAGTATAACGAGCGGGGGGATAGATACGCAGTATTTT.

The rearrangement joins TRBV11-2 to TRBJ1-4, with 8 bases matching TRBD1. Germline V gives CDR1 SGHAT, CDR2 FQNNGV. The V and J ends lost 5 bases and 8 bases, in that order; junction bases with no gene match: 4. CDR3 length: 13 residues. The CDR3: CASSRDRLEKLFF. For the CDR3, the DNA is TGTGCCAGCAGCCGGGACAGGCTGGAAAAACTGTTTTTT.

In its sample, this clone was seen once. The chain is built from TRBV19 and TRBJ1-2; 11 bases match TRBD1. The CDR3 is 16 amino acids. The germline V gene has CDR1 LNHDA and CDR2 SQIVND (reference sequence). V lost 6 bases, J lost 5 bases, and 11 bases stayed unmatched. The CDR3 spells CASSSPRTGGAYGYTF. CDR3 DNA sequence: TGTGCCAGTAGCTCGCCTCGGACAGGGGGCGCGTATGGCTACACCTTC.

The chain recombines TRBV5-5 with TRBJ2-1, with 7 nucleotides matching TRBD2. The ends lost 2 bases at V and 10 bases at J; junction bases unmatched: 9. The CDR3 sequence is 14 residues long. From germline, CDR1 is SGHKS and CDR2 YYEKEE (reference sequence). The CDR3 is CASSFVLAGGEQFF. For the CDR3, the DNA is TGTGCCAGCAGCTTTGTTTTAGCGGGTGGGGAGCAGTTCTTC.

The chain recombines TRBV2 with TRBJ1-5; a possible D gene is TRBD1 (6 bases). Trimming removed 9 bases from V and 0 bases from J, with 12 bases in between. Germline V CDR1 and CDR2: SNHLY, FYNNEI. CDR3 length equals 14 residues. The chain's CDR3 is CASGGWASNQPQHF. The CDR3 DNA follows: TGTGCCAGTGGGGGCTGGGCTAGCAATCAGCCCCAGCATTTT.

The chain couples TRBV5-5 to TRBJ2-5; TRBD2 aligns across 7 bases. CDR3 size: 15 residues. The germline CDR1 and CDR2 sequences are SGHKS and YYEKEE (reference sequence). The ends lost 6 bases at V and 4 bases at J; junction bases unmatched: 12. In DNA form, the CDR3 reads TGTGCCAGCACCGGCACGGGGGGAATATTAGAGACCCAGTACTTC. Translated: CASTGTGGILETQYF.

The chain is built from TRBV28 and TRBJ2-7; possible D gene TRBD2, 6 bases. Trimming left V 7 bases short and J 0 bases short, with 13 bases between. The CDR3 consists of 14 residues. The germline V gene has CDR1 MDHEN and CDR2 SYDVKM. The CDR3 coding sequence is TGTGCCAGCACGCCGAGGGACTCCTCCTACGAGCAGTACTTC. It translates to CASTPRDSSYEQYF.

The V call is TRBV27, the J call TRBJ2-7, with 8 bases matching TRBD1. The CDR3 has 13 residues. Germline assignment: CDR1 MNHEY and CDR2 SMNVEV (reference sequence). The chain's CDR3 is CASSLSDRVEQYV. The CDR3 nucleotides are TGTGCCAGCAGTCTATCGGACAGGGTCGAGCAGTACGTC.

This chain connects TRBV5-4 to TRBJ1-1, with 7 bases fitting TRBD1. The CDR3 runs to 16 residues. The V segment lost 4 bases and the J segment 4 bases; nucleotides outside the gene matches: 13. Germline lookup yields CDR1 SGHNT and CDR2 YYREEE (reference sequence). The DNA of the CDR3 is TGTGCCAGCAGCCAGATACGACAGGGTACGGGCACTGAAGCTTTCTTT. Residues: CASSQIRQGTGTEAFF.

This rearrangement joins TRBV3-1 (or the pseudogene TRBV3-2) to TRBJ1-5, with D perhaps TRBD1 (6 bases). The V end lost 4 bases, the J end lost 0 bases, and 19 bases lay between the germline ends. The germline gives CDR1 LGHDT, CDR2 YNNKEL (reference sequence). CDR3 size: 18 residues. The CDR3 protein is CASSPPILGQNSNQPQHF. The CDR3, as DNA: TGTGCCAGCAGCCCCCCGATCCTTGGACAGAATAGCAATCAGCCCCAGCATTTT.

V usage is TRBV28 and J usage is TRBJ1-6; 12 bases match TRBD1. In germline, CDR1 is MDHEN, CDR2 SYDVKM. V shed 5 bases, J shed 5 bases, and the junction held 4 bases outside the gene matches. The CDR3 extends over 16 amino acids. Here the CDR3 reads CASSGTGGVHNSPLHF. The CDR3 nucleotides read TGTGCCAGCAGTGGGACAGGGGGCGTTCATAATTCACCCCTCCACTTT. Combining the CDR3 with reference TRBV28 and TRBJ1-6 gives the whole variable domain DVKVTQSSRYLVKRTGEKVFLECVQDMDHENMFWYRQDPGLGLRLIYFSYDVKMKEKGDIPEGYSVSREKKERFSLILESASTNQTSMYLCASSGTGGVHNSPLHFGNGTRLTVT.

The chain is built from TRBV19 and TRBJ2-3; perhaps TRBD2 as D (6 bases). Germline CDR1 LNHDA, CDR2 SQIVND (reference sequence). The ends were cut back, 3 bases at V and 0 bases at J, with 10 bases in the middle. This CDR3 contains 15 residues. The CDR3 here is CASSIRGYSTDTQYF. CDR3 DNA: TGTGCCAGTAGTATTCGGGGGTATAGCACAGATACGCAGTATTTT.